Presented here are 17 T cell receptor beta chains from one specimen sequenced in a study of molecular identifiers for immune sequencing clone quantification. TCRdb reanalysed the PCR reads using MiXCR and keeps one entry per CDR3 protein. The data show fewer than 350,000 distinct CDR3 sequences, with 24% seen just once and 0.65% to 0.75% held by the top ten. Sequencing input: naive CD8+ T cells from blood, with Jurkat cell RNA spiked in. Subset: FACS-sorted CD8+CD4-CCR7+CD45RA+ naive T cells. These receptors all come from a human donor in good health. Some libraries in this study had Jurkat cell RNA spiked in.

A few counts support this clonotype. The rearrangement joins TRBV12-5 to TRBJ1-1; the D is unclear. Trimming pared 6 bases from V and 0 bases from J, leaving 11 bases between. Germline-derived CDR1 and CDR2 are LGHNT and FRNRAP. The CDR3 spans 14 residues. The CDR3 region has the DNA TGTGCTAGTGGGCGGACGGTATTGAACACTGAAGCTTTCTTT. Translated: CASGRTVLNTEAFF.

This chain uses TRBV7-9 with TRBJ1-1; no definite D call. Germline CDR1 reads SEHNR; CDR2 reads FQNEAQ (reference sequence). The CDR3 length is 16 residues. V lost 1 base and J lost 1, with 13 bases in between. CDR3 region: CASSLVALAGNTEAFF. DNA of the CDR3: TGTGCCAGCAGCTTAGTAGCCTTGGCAGGGAACACTGAAGCTTTCTTT. The complete variable domain, with remaining parts taken from reference TRBV7-9 and TRBJ1-1, reads DTGVSQNPRHKITKRGQNVTFRCDPISEHNRLYWYRQTLGQGPEFLTYFQNEAQLEKSRLLSDRFSAERPKGSFSTLEIQRTEQGDSAMYLCASSLVALAGNTEAFFGQGTRLTVV.

This clonotype was recorded a few times. This rearrangement joins TRBV11-2 to TRBJ1-1, with D tentatively TRBD1 (6 bases). Trimming shortened V by 1 base and J by 1 base, and 13 bases separated the two germline ends. This CDR3 is built from 16 residues. CDR1 SGHAT and CDR2 FQNNGV come from the germline V gene. The CDR3 sequence: CASSLVRDRTNTEAFF. The CDR3 bases are TGTGCCAGCAGCTTAGTACGCGACAGGACGAACACTGAAGCTTTCTTT. Combining the CDR3 with reference TRBV11-2 and TRBJ1-1 gives the whole variable domain EAGVAQSPRYKIIEKRQSVAFWCNPISGHATLYWYQQILGQGPKLLIQFQNNGVVDDSQLPKDRFSAERLKGVDSTLKIQPAKLEDSAVYLCASSLVRDRTNTEAFFGQGTRLTVV.

Of note for this clonotype: No conserved phenylalanine or tryptophan ends this CDR3, so it is likely a read error. The V gene is TRBV4-3, the J gene TRBJ2-7; 8 nucleotides match TRBD2. Trimming removed 4 bases from V and 1 base from J; junction bases left unmatched: 3. Germline loops: CDR1 LGHNA, CDR2 YSLEER. This CDR3 has 14 residues. CDR3 amino acids: CASSPGRGSYEQYL. For the CDR3, the DNA is TGCGCCAGCAGCCCCGGGAGGGGATCCTACGAGCAGTACCTC.

The table lists this clonotype with many counts. V usage is TRBV29-1 and J usage is TRBJ1-3; D uncertain. The CDR3 is 13 amino acids. Deletions cut 4 bases from V and 2 bases from J, with 9 bases between. Germline V gene lookup returns CDR1 SQVTM and CDR2 ANQGSEA. The chain's CDR3 is CSVAPATGNTIYF. For the CDR3, the DNA is TGCAGCGTTGCTCCAGCCACTGGAAACACCATATATTTT.

In regard to this clonotype: The junction departs from the called germline gene at one end, perhaps through a read error. The chain carries TRBV5-1 and TRBJ2-3; 11 bases line up with TRBD2. The CDR3 has 17 amino acids. CDR1 and CDR2 (germline): SGHRS, YFSETQ. CDR3 DNA sequence: TGCGCCAGCAGCCCAGCCGCCGGGACTAGCGGCCCAGATACGCGGTATTTT. It is translated as CASSPAAGTSGPDTRYF. Filled out from reference TRBV5-1 and TRBJ2-3, the complete variable domain reads KAGVTQTPRYLIKTRGQQVTLSCSPISGHRSVSWYQQTPGQGLQFLFEYFSETQRNKGNFPGRFSGRQFSNSRSEMNVSTLELGDSALYLCASSPAAGTSGPDTRYFGPGTRLTVL.

Regarding this clonotype: This sequence may be a read error, since a much larger clone differs from it by one base. The rearrangement uses TRBV29-1 and TRBJ2-4; D gene uncertain. The CDR3 loop spans 13 amino acids. The germline V and J ends were trimmed by 7 bases and 0 bases, with 10 bases remaining between them. CDR1 and CDR2 (germline): SQVTM, ANQGSEA. The CDR3 protein is CSAVALAKNIQYF. The DNA for the CDR3 is TGCAGCGCTGTGGCCCTAGCCAAAAACATTCAGTACTTC.

The rearrangement uses TRBV14 and TRBJ2-7; D perhaps matches TRBD1 (5 bases). V dropped 2 bases and J dropped 3 bases, with 8 bases sitting between them. The CDR3 length is 13 residues. In germline, CDR1 is SGHDN, CDR2 FVKESK. The CDR3 region is CASSQTTDYEQYF. Here the CDR3 DNA reads TGTGCCAGCAGCCAAACGACAGACTACGAGCAGTACTTC.

V usage is TRBV9 and J usage is TRBJ2-1; D may match TRBD1 or TRBD2 (5 bases each). There are 13 residues in the CDR3. CDR1 SGDLS and CDR2 YYNGEE come from the germline V gene. Trimming removed 2 bases from V and 7 bases from J, with 10 bases in between. The CDR3 DNA sequence: TGTGCCAGCAGCGTCCGGGACCAGAATGAGCAGTTCTTC. This encodes CASSVRDQNEQFF.

This clonotype was seen repeatedly, ten times or more. This chain uses TRBV12-3 or TRBV12-4 with TRBJ1-1, with a possible D match to TRBD1 (5 bases). The length of the CDR3 is 14 residues. V lost 5 bases and J lost 3, with 13 bases in between. In DNA, the CDR3 is TGTGCCAGCAGTGGCGGGGGTTTATACACTGAAGCTTTCTTT. Its translation is CASSGGGLYTEAFF.

Ten or more counts support this clonotype. J is TRBJ1-1 and V is TRBV29-1, with D maybe TRBD1 (6 bases). Germline values: CDR1 SQVTM, CDR2 ANQGSEA. This CDR3 spans 14 amino acids. V dropped 2 bases and J dropped 10 bases, with 20 bases sitting between them. This CDR3 is CSVEISSGEDGAFF. DNA of the CDR3: TGCAGCGTTGAAATTTCGTCAGGGGAAGATGGAGCTTTCTTT.

The chain is built from TRBV4-1 and TRBJ2-3; a possible D gene is TRBD2 (5 bases). The CDR3 contains 13 residues. V was trimmed by 2 bases and J by 7 bases, leaving 10 bases between them. Germline V gives CDR1 MGHRA, CDR2 YSYEKL. CDR3 nucleotides: TGCGCCAGCAGCCAATACGGGGAAAATACGCAGTATTTT. It yields the protein CASSQYGENTQYF.

A note on this clonotype: The final CDR3 position lacks the conserved phenylalanine or tryptophan, pointing to a likely read error. The gene calls are TRBV20-1 and TRBJ2-7, with 7 bases aligning to TRBD1. The ends lost 3 bases at V and 1 base at J; junction bases unmatched: 3. This CDR3 contains 13 residues. The germline V gene has CDR1 DFQATT and CDR2 SNEGSKA (reference sequence). The CDR3 DNA follows: TGCAGTGCTAGGGGGGACAGTTCCTACGAGCAGTACCTC. Residues: CSARGDSSYEQYL.

There are many counts of this clonotype. The chain employs TRBV29-1 and TRBJ2-3, with D perhaps given as TRBD1 or TRBD2 (5 bases each). Germline V CDR1 and CDR2: SQVTM, ANQGSEA. The V end lost 0 bases, the J end lost 0 bases, and 10 bases lay between the germline ends. CDR3 length: 15 amino acids. CDR3 protein: CSVEERGASTDTQYF. The CDR3 region has the DNA TGCAGCGTTGAAGAAAGAGGGGCTAGCACAGATACGCAGTATTTT.

Only a few counts were recorded for this clonotype. This chain uses TRBV6-1 with TRBJ2-1, with 7 bases aligning to TRBD1. The CDR3 length is 13 residues. CDR1 and CDR2 (germline): MNHNS, SASEGT. V shed 8 bases and J 3 bases; nucleotides not matched to a gene: 4. The CDR3 DNA follows: TGTGCCAGCCGTGGGACAGACTACAATGAGCAGTTCTTC. Translating gives CASRGTDYNEQFF.

This chain joins TRBV19 and TRBJ1-5, with a possible D match to TRBD1 (6 bases). This CDR3 contains 15 residues. Germline V lookup: CDR1 LNHDA, CDR2 SQIVND (reference sequence). With 5 bases removed from V and 0 bases from J, the gap between germline ends came to 11 bases. The DNA of the CDR3 is TGTGCCAGTAGTTCCGACAGGTATAGCAATCAGCCCCAGCATTTT. Protein sequence: CASSSDRYSNQPQHF. The full variable domain, completed using reference TRBV19 and TRBJ1-5, is DGGITQSPKYLFRKEGQNVTLSCEQNLNHDAMYWYRQDPGQGLRLIYYSQIVNDFQKGDIAEGYSVSREKKESFPLTVTSAQKNPTAFYLCASSSDRYSNQPQHFGDGTRLSIL.

J is TRBJ1-4 and V is TRBV6-2 or TRBV6-3; 8 positions agree with TRBD1. V lost 2 bases to trimming and J lost 7 bases; unmatched junction nucleotides: 3. Germline values: CDR1 MNHEY, CDR2 SVGEGT. The CDR3 length is 14 residues. As DNA, the CDR3 is TGTGCCAGCAGTTACCGAGGACAGGGTGAAAAACTGTTTTTT. This codes for CASSYRGQGEKLFF.